Listed here is a single T cell receptor beta chain. It lacks a known antigen. The record has no base qualities; no much larger clone is one base away. The sample belongs to a study of blood T cell repertoires in COVID-19 (dated by TCRdb to the early 2020s). General notes on the study: The collaborator samples originated in the United States, Italy and Spain and spanned the acute and convalescent phases of COVID-19. Where available, HLA class I and class II types were obtained from metadata supplied by the sample provider rather than from assay-based typing. Samples came from the ongoing ImmuneRACE study (first 160 participants) plus 1,254 subjects from 6 global collaborators. Sample metadata almost always included a de-identified subject ID, COVID-19 status, age in years and sex. A freely available public database, intended as a resource for researchers studying the immune response to SARS-CoV-2, is where the repertoires were released. Subjects who had been exposed to COVID-19, were actively infected with it, or had recovered from it provided the deeply sampled blood TCRbeta repertoires that made up the dataset. The material from the prospective study consisted of cDNA or gDNA derived from T cells, B-cell-depleted T cells, or PBMCs.

TCRbeta CDR3 regions were amplified from genomic DNA using the immunoSEQ Assay, a bias-controlled multiplex PCR. The authors processed their data as follows. Nucleated cell counts per sample were estimated from amplification of reference gene primers within the assay. To quantify the absolute abundance of each unique TCRbeta CDR3 rearrangement, sequence reads were collapsed and filtered. Productive Simpson clonality was computed per sample as the square root of Simpson's diversity index over productive rearrangements. The table comes from immuneACCESS by way of TCRdb, which keeps in-frame sequences with V and J called. Part of the clones is missing from these tables; in studies checked, under half for an unresolved V gene and the rest for unknown reasons. That table gives V, J and clone size, and the DNA gave D and trimming. The table for this sample lists roughly 70,000 clones; around nine tenths of them were counted only once. Of the sample, 15% to 20% falls within the top ten clones.

The germline V gene encodes CDR1 LNHDA and CDR2 SQIVND (reference sequence). Including cysteine and phenylalanine, the CDR3 has 13 amino acids. Only the CDR3 DNA is retained, 39 bases long and in frame from the first base. The junction carries 14 bases between V and J, which are trimmed by 6 bases and 5 bases respectively. What the research found in general, with its limitations: Clinical and demographic metadata were provided uncurated, with the amount varying by source and participant.

Whole blood was collected in K2EDTA tubes by collaborating institutions according to the institutions' own protocols. Collaborator samples were shipped for TCRbeta analysis as frozen whole blood, isolated PBMCs, or DNA extracted from either sample type. The specimen sequenced was peripheral blood. The TCR was taken from an elderly woman with acute or convalescent COVID-19. The chain links TRBV19 with TRBJ2-7; the D region possibly corresponds to TRBD2 (7 bases align). CDR3 region: CASRSPGGHEQYF. The base sequence is TGTGCCAGTAGATCCCCCGGGGGGCACGAGCAGTACTTC.